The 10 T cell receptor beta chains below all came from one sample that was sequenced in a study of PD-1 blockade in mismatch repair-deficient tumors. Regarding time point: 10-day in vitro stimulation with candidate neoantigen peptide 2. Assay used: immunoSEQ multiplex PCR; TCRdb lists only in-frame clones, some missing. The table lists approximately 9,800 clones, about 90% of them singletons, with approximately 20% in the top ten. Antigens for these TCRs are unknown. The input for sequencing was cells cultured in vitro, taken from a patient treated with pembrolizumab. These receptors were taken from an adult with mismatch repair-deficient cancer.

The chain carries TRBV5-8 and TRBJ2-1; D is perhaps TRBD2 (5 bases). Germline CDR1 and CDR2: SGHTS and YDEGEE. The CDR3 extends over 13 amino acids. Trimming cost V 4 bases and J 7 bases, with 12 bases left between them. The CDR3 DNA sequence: TGTGCCAGCAGCCGTACCTTAGCGAATGAGCAGTTCTTC. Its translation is CASSRTLANEQFF.

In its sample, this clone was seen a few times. In DNA form, the CDR3 reads TGTGCCAGGAGGACTCCCGGGACGGGCTACACCTTC. Translation gives CARRTPGTGYTF. This chain connects TRBV2 to TRBJ1-2, with D maybe TRBD1 (5 bases). This CDR3 is built from 12 residues. V was clipped by 9 bases and J by 8 bases, with 16 bases between them. CDR1 is SNHLY, CDR2 FYNNEI, per germline.

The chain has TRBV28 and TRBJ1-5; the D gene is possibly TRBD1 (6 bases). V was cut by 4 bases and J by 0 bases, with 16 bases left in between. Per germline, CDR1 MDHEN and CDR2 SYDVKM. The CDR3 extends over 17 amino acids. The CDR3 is CASSSPRDKFSNQPQHF. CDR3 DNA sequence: TGTGCCAGCAGTTCCCCCAGGGACAAATTTAGCAATCAGCCCCAGCATTTT.

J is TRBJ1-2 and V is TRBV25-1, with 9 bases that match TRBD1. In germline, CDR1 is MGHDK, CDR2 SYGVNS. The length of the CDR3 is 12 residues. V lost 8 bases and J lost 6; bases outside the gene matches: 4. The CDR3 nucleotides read TGTGCCAGCGCAGACAGGGGGGATGGCTACACCTTC. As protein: CASADRGDGYTF.

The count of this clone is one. The CDR3 loop is CASSLITSTDTQYF. The CDR3 bases are TGTGCCAGCAGCTTAATTACTAGCACAGATACGCAGTATTTT. The V gene is TRBV9, the J gene TRBJ2-3; D is undetermined. This CDR3 has 14 amino acids. V lost 4 bases, J lost 0 bases, and 9 bases lay in between. Germline CDR1 reads SGDLS; CDR2 reads YYNGEE.

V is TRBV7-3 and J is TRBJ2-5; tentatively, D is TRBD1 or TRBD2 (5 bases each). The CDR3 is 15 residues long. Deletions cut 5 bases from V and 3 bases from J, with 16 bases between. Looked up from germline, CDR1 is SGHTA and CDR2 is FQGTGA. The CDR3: CASSQGGSWEETQYF. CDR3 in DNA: TGTGCCAGCAGCCAGGGTGGGAGCTGGGAAGAGACCCAGTACTTC.

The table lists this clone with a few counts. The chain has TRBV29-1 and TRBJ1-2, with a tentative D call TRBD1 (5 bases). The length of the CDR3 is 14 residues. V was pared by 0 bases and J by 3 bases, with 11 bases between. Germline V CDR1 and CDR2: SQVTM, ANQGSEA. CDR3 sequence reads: CSVEEAGIDYGYTF. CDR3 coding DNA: TGCAGCGTTGAAGAGGCAGGGATCGACTATGGCTACACCTTC.

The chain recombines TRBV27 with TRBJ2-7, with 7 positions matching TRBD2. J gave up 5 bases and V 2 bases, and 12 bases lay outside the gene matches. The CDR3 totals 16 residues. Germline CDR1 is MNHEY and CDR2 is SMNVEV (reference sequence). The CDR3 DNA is TGTGCCAGCAGTTTAGCTCCACCCTATGGGGGGGACGAGCAGTACTTC. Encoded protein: CASSLAPPYGGDEQYF.

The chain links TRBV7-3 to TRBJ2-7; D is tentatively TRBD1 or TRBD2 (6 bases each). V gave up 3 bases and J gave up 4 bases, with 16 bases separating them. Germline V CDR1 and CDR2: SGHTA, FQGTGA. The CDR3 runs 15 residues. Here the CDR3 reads CASSFGGAVGYEQYF. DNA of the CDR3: TGTGCCAGCAGCTTCGGGGGCGCGGTAGGATACGAGCAGTACTTC.

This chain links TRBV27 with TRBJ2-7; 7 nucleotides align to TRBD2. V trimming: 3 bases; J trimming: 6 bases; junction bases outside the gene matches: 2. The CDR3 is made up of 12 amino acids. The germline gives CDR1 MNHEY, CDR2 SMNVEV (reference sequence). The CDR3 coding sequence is TGTGCCAGCAGTTTGGGGGGGGTCGAGCAGTACTTC. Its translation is CASSLGGVEQYF.